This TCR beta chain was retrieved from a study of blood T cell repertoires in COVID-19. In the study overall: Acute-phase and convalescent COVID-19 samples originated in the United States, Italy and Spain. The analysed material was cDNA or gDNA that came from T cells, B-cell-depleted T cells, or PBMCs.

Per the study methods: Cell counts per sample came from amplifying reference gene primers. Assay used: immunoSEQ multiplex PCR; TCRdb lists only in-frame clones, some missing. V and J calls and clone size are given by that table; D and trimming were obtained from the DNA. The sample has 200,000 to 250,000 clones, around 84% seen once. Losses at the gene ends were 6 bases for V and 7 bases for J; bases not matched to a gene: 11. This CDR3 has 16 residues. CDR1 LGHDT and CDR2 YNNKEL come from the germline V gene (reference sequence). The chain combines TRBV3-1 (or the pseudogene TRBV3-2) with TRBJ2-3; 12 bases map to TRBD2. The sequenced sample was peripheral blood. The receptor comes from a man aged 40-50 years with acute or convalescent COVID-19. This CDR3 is CASRPSGGAGDNTQYF. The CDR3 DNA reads TGTGCCAGCAGGCCTAGCGGGGGGGCCGGGGATAATACGCAGTATTTT.